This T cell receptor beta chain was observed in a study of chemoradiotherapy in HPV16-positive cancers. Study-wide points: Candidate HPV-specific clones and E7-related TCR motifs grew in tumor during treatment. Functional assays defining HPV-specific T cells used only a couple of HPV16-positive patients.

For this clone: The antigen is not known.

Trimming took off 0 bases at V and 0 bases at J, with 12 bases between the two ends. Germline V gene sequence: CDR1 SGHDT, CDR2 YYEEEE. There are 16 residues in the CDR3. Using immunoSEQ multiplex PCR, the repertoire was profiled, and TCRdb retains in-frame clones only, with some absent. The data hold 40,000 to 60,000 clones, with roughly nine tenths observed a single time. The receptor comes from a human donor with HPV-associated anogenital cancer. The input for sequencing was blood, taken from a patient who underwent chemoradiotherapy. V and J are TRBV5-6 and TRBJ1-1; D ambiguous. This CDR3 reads CASSLVGQLMNTEAFF. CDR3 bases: TGTGCCAGCAGCTTGGTTGGCCAGCTCATGAACACTGAAGCTTTCTTT.